The T cell receptor beta chain under discussion was sequenced for a study of technical replicates of blood from several donors. The method was immunoSEQ multiplex PCR; TCRdb's version includes in-frame clones alone and lacks a portion of them. The sample records approximately 79,000 clones, roughly 94% being singletons. Germline V CDR1 and CDR2: LGHNA, YNFKEQ. Trimming removed 2 bases from V and 1 base from J, with 26 bases in between. The CDR3 has 21 residues. The chain uses TRBV4-2 and TRBJ2-2, with TRBD2 as a possible D gene (8 bases). The sequence derives from a human donor in good health. Sample: T cells isolated from PBMCs. The CDR3 DNA reads as TGTGCCAGCAGCCAATTAGGGGGCGGTCGGGAGGGCCAAGGGAACACCGGGGAGCTGTTTTTT. Translating it yields CASSQLGGGREGQGNTGELFF.